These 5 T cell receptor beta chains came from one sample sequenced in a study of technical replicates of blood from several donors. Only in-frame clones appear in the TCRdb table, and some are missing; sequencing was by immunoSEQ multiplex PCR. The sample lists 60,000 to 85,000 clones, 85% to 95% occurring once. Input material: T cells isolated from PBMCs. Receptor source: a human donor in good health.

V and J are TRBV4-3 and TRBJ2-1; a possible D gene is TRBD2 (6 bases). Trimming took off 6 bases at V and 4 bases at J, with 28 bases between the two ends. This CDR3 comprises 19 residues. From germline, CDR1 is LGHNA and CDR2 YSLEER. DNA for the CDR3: TGCGCCAGCAGACGATTAGGAGGGCCGCCGGTCGGTCCTTACAATGAGCAGTTCTTC. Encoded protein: CASRRLGGPPVGPYNEQFF.

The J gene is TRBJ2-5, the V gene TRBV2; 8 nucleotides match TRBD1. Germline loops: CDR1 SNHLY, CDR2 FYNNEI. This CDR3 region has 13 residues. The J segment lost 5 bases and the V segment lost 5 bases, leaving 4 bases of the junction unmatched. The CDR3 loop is CASSWTGRETQYF. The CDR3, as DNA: TGTGCCAGCAGTTGGACAGGGAGGGAGACCCAGTACTTC.

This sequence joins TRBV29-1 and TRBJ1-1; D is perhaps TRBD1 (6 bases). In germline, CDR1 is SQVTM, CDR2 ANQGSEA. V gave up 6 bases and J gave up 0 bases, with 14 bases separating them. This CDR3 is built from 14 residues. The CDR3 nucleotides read TGCAGCGTGGACTTGACAGGAATGAACACTGAAGCTTTCTTT. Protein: CSVDLTGMNTEAFF.

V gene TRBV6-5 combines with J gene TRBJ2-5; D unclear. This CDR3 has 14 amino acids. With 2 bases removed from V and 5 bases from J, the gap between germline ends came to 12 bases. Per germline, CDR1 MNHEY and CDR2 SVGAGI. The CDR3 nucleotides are TGTGCCAGCAGTTACAGTCCTAACGGGGAGACCCAGTACTTC. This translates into CASSYSPNGETQYF.

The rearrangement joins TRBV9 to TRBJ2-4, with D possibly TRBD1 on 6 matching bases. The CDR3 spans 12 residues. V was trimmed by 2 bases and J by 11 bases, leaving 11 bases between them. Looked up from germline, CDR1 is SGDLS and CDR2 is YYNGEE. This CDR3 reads CASSVEGQVQYF. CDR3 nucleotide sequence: TGTGCCAGCAGCGTTGAGGGACAAGTTCAGTACTTC.